Below, 2 T cell receptor beta chains from the same sample are listed, as sequenced in a study of T-cell reconstitution after alpha-beta-depleted transplantation in children. Unique molecular identifiers tagged the TCRbeta library. TCRdb re-called the PCR reads with MiXCR, one entry per CDR3 protein. The repertoire has about 350,000 distinct CDR3 sequences, roughly 15% of them found once; the top ten carry about 41%. Specimen: PBMCs, mostly from graft donor cells, collected 360 days after TCRalphabeta/CD19-depleted stem cell transplant. These receptors were obtained from a male patient aged 2 to 10 who had a stem cell transplant for acute lymphoblastic leukemia, so the T cells may come from the graft donor.

This clonotype has only a few counts. The chain has TRBV12-3 or TRBV12-4 and TRBJ2-1; perhaps TRBD2 as D (6 bases). The CDR3 extends over 16 amino acids. Trimming took 0 bases from V and 9 from J, leaving 18 bases between them. CDR3 in amino acids: CASSLARLGGGIEQFF. CDR3 nucleotide sequence: TGTGCCAGCAGTTTAGCGCGGTTGGGGGGAGGAATTGAGCAGTTCTTC.

This clonotype was seen more than once but under ten times. V is TRBV28 and J is TRBJ1-1, with D hard to call. V lost 5 bases and J lost 1, with 14 bases in between. Germline-derived CDR1 and CDR2 are MDHEN and SYDVKM. The CDR3 length is 15 residues. CDR3 amino acids: CASSTKDGPNTEAFF. The DNA of the CDR3 is TGTGCCAGCAGTACGAAGGACGGACCGAACACTGAAGCTTTCTTT.